Shown below are 3 T cell receptor beta chains from a single sample sequenced in a study of control samples from healthy donors and cancer patients. Data came from immunoSEQ multiplex PCR; TCRdb stores just in-frame clones and leaves some out. The sample records around 100,000 clones, about 89% being singletons. Sequencing input: PBMCs. These receptors were obtained from a man in his sixties with lung cancer.

The chain joins TRBV6-4 to TRBJ2-1; TRBD2 agrees at 8 bases. V trimming: 3 bases; J trimming: 8 bases; junction bases outside the gene matches: 6. The CDR3 has 14 amino acids. The V gene's germline CDR1 is MRHNA and CDR2 SNTAGT. The DNA of the CDR3 is TGTGCCAGCAGTGAAACTCTAGCGGGCTATGAGCAGTTCTTC. It is translated as CASSETLAGYEQFF.

The chain employs TRBV7-3 and TRBJ2-1; D gene ambiguous. Between the trimmed V and J ends, which lost 0 bases and 5 bases, there was a span of 5 bases. The CDR3 is 13 residues long. CDR1 and CDR2 (germline): SGHTA, FQGTGA. The CDR3 protein is CASSLTAHNEQFF. In DNA form, the CDR3 reads TGTGCCAGCAGCTTAACGGCGCACAATGAGCAGTTCTTC. Combining the CDR3 with reference TRBV7-3 and TRBJ2-1 gives the whole variable domain GAGVSQTPSNKVTEKGKYVELRCDPISGHTALYWYRQSLGQGPEFLIYFQGTGAADDSGLPNDRFFAVRPEGSVSTLKIQRTERGDSAVYLCASSLTAHNEQFFGPGTRLTVL.

V usage is TRBV18 and J usage is TRBJ1-2; D unresolved. Germline V gene data show CDR1 as KGHSH and CDR2 as LQKENI. Between the trimmed V and J ends, which lost 4 bases and 1 base, there was a span of 16 bases. The CDR3 extends over 16 amino acids. The CDR3 region is CASSRTAGEFNYGYTF. DNA for the CDR3: TGTGCCAGCTCACGTACTGCAGGCGAGTTTAACTATGGCTACACCTTC.